This T cell receptor beta chain was recovered during a study of blood T cell repertoires in COVID-19. About the study: Samples representing acute and convalescent COVID-19 were sourced from the United States, Italy and Spain. Nucleic acid was either cDNA or gDNA, and it came from T cells, B-cell-depleted T cells, or PBMCs.

This clone was found once. Methods used by the authors: Cell counts per sample came from amplifying reference gene primers. The protocol was immunoSEQ multiplex PCR, while the TCRdb copy is restricted to in-frame clones and leaves out a portion. V and J calls plus clone size are reproduced from that table; the DNA served to infer D and trimming. The repertoire holds around 63,000 clones, with approximately 87% as singletons. The CDR3 runs 13 residues. Germline loops: CDR1 SGHRS, CDR2 YFSETQ. V lost 2 bases and J 4 bases, leaving 8 bases between the germline ends. The rearrangement joins TRBV5-1 to TRBJ2-3, with D possibly matching TRBD1 (5 bases). Sequenced input: peripheral blood. This sequence originates from a man aged 60 to 75 with acute or convalescent COVID-19. The CDR3 here is CASSFSGSDTQYF. CDR3 nucleotide sequence: TGCGCCAGCAGCTTTTCAGGGTCAGATACGCAGTATTTT.